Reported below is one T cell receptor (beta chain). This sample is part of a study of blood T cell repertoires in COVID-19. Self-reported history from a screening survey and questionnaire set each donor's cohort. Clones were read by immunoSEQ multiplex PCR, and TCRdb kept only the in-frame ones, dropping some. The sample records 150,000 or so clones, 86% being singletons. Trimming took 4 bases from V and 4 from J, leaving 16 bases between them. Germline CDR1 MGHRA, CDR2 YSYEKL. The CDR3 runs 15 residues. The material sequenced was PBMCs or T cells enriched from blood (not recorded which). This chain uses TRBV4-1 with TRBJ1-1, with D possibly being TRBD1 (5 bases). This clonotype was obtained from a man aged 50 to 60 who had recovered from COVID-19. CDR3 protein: CASSLTGLGGTEAFF. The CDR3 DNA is TGCGCCAGCAGCCTGACTGGTTTGGGGGGCACTGAAGCTTTCTTT.